This T cell receptor beta chain originates from a study of CD8 T cells in Susac syndrome. The CDR3 runs 13 residues. Germline V gene sequence: CDR1 SQVTM, CDR2 ANQGSEA. V was trimmed by 0 bases and J by 7 bases, leaving 10 bases between them. With random hexamers, reverse transcription was performed on about 0.5 to 1 ug of RNA. Each CDR3 protein gets one entry after TCRdb re-called the immunoSEQ multiplex PCR reads with MiXCR. The data hold fewer than 65,000 distinct CDR3 sequences, with more than 90% observed a single time. Sequencing of TCR beta, carried out with a high-throughput approach, was applied to CD8+ and CD4+ T cells from the blood. Healthy donors formed controls matched for age and sex. Both CD4+ and CD8+ T cells were negatively isolated, and TEMRA cells underwent FACS enrichment.

This sequence originates from a human donor in good health. The chain employs TRBV29-1 and TRBJ2-1; unclear D gene. The sequenced material came from CD8+ T cells from PBMCs. This CDR3 reads CSVEDGRQNEQFF. As DNA, the CDR3 is TGCAGCGTTGAAGACGGACGGCAGAATGAGCAGTTCTTC.